Each of the 15 T cell receptor beta chains below was sequenced from the same sample in a study of T cells after yellow fever vaccination. TCRdb used MiXCR to reprocess the 5' RACE reads, holding one entry per CDR3 protein. The table lists over 300,000 distinct CDR3 sequences, over 3.5% of them singletons, with 20% to 25% in the top ten. The source was PBMCs, collected 5 days after the yellow fever booster vaccination. The receptor source for this set is a man between 18 and 35 years old who received the YFV17D yellow fever vaccine.

In this sample, this clonotype turned up many times. This chain uses TRBV11-3 with TRBJ2-1, with 8 bases that match TRBD2. The V gene end was trimmed by 0 bases and the J gene end by 2 bases; junction bases not matched to a gene: 9. The CDR3 totals 18 residues. Germline assignment: CDR1 SGHNT and CDR2 YENEEA. CDR3 nucleotide sequence: TGTGCCAGCAGCTTAGACCAGGGAGGTAGCGGGGCCTACAATGAGCAGTTCTTC. Amino acids: CASSLDQGGSGAYNEQFF.

This clonotype was counted between two and nine times. The J gene is TRBJ2-2, the V gene TRBV29-1, with 7 nucleotides matching TRBD1. CDR3 length equals 16 residues. V lost 7 bases to trimming and J lost 8 bases; unmatched junction nucleotides: 19. Per germline, CDR1 SQVTM and CDR2 ANQGSEA. The CDR3: CSALLPGQSDEGELFF. CDR3 nucleotides: TGCAGCGCCCTTCTACCGGGACAGTCAGACGAGGGGGAGCTGTTTTTT.

This rearrangement joins TRBV5-1 to TRBJ2-2, with D perhaps given as TRBD1 or TRBD2 (5 bases each). Trimming removed 4 bases at V and 3 bases at J, with 10 bases between. Germline V gives CDR1 SGHRS, CDR2 YFSETQ. This CDR3 contains 14 residues. The CDR3, as DNA: TGCGCCAGCAGCAGGGACCCATACACCGGGGAGCTGTTTTTT. It is translated as CASSRDPYTGELFF.

V and J are TRBV18 and TRBJ2-3; TRBD2 agrees at 7 bases. Germline V gene data show CDR1 as KGHSH and CDR2 as LQKENI. J was trimmed by 2 bases and V by 4 bases; bases with no gene match: 6. This CDR3 comprises 15 residues. DNA of the CDR3: TGTGCCAGCTCACTCCCGGGGGGTCCCACAGATACGCAGTATTTT. Residues: CASSLPGGPTDTQYF.

V gene TRBV20-1 combines with J gene TRBJ1-2; D might be TRBD1 (6 bases). The CDR3 has 15 residues. V lost 5 bases and J lost 8, with 24 bases in between. CDR1 is DFQATT and CDR2 is SNEGSKA in the germline V gene (reference sequence). CDR3 region: CSAPLRWRGARGYTF. CDR3 bases: TGCAGTGCTCCCCTTCGCTGGAGGGGGGCGCGCGGCTACACCTTC.

The J gene is TRBJ2-5, the V gene TRBV7-8; TRBD2 agrees at 9 bases. The CDR3 length is 17 residues. CDR1 and CDR2 (germline): SGHVS, FQNEAQ. After removal of 6 bases from V and 5 bases from J, the junction contained 16 bases not matched to a gene. DNA for the CDR3: TGTGCCAGCAGTCTTATAGCGGGGGACACTTTCCAGGAGACCCAGTACTTC. The encoded protein is CASSLIAGDTFQETQYF.

This clonotype was counted at least ten times. V is TRBV7-6 and J is TRBJ2-1, with 11 positions matching TRBD1. CDR1 is SGHVS and CDR2 is FNYEAQ in the germline V gene. V gave up 3 bases and J gave up 6 bases; unmatched junction bases: 1. The CDR3 is made up of 14 amino acids. The CDR3: CASSLGQGGNEQFF. Written as DNA, the CDR3 is TGTGCCAGCAGCTTGGGACAGGGGGGCAATGAGCAGTTCTTC.

The rearrangement joins TRBV10-3 to TRBJ2-5; 12 bases agree with TRBD1. V shed 3 bases, J shed 5 bases, and the junction held 4 bases outside the gene matches. This CDR3 contains 15 residues. Germline CDR1 ENHRY, CDR2 SYGVKD. CDR3 protein: CAISERDRGLETQYF. For the CDR3, the DNA is TGTGCCATCAGTGAAAGGGACAGGGGGCTGGAGACCCAGTACTTC.

DNA for the CDR3: TGTGCCGGGTCGACGGGGGGCGCCCACCTTGAGCAGTTCTTC. Its protein is CAGSTGGAHLEQFF. The gene calls are TRBV7-9 and TRBJ2-1, with a possible D match to TRBD2 (7 bases). The V and J ends lost 11 bases and 9 bases respectively, with 23 bases between them. The CDR3 has 14 amino acids. Germline loops: CDR1 SEHNR, CDR2 FQNEAQ (reference sequence).

This clonotype was observed at least ten times. The chain uses TRBV2 and TRBJ2-3; D assignment may be TRBD1 or TRBD2 (5 bases each). CDR1 and CDR2 from the germline V gene are SNHLY and FYNNEI. Trimming pared 10 bases from V and 3 bases from J, leaving 8 bases between. This CDR3 spans 11 amino acids. The CDR3 DNA reads as TGTGCCAATGGGGGTACAGATACGCAGTATTTT. Its translation is CANGGTDTQYF.

This clonotype was detected many times. The V and J genes are TRBV7-9 and TRBJ2-5; D is undetermined. The germline CDR1 and CDR2 sequences are SEHNR and FQNEAQ (reference sequence). V lost 5 bases and J 1 base, leaving 14 bases between the germline ends. The CDR3 sequence is 15 residues long. CDR3 sequence (DNA): TGTGCCAGCAGCCCCCCCGGCGGCTTCCAAGAGACCCAGTACTTC. It is translated as CASSPPGGFQETQYF.

In this sample, this clonotype turned up a few times. The chain recombines TRBV5-4 with TRBJ1-1, with D possibly being TRBD1 (6 bases). Deletions cut 4 bases from V and 1 base from J, with 14 bases between. This CDR3 is built from 15 residues. The germline gives CDR1 SGHNT, CDR2 YYREEE (reference sequence). Written as DNA, the CDR3 is TGTGCCAGCAGCAACAACAGGGAGGCGAACACTGAAGCTTTCTTT. Translation: CASSNNREANTEAFF. Based on the CDR3 plus reference TRBV5-4 and TRBJ1-1, the full variable domain is ETGVTQSPTHLIKTRGQQVTLRCSSQSGHNTVSWYQQALGQGPQFIFQYYREEENGRGNFPPRFSGLQFPNYSSELNVNALELDDSALYLCASSNNREANTEAFFGQGTRLTVV.

This clonotype was seen only a few times. The chain is built from TRBV20-1 and TRBJ2-3, with 10 bases identical to TRBD2. Germline CDR1 and CDR2: DFQATT and SNEGSKA (reference sequence). This CDR3 region has 15 residues. The J segment lost 5 bases and the V segment lost 2 bases, leaving 7 bases of the junction unmatched. The CDR3: CSARFSGGPGDTQYF. In nucleotides, the CDR3 is TGCAGTGCTAGATTTAGCGGGGGGCCTGGAGATACGCAGTATTTT.

On this clonotype: One junction end disagrees with the germline gene, perhaps due to a read error. The V gene is TRBV19, the J gene TRBJ1-4; no clear D. CDR1 and CDR2 (germline): LNHDA, SQIVND (reference sequence). There are 11 residues in the CDR3. This CDR3 reads CASSFQELLIF. The DNA for the CDR3 is TGTGCCAGTAGTTTCCAGGAGCTCTTGATTTTT.

This clonotype was recorded many times. The chain carries TRBV7-9 and TRBJ2-5; 12 bases line up with TRBD2. CDR1 and CDR2 (germline): SEHNR, FQNEAQ (reference sequence). This CDR3 spans 16 amino acids. After removal of 2 bases from V and 5 bases from J, the junction contained 6 bases not matched to a gene. The CDR3 sequence is CASSLPSGGAAETQYF. The CDR3 nucleotides read TGTGCCAGCAGCTTACCTAGCGGGGGGGCTGCGGAGACCCAGTACTTC. The variable domain in full, completed from reference TRBV7-9 and TRBJ2-5, reads DTGVSQNPRHKITKRGQNVTFRCDPISEHNRLYWYRQTLGQGPEFLTYFQNEAQLEKSRLLSDRFSAERPKGSFSTLEIQRTEQGDSAMYLCASSLPSGGAAETQYFGPGTRLLVL.